This passage covers 16 T cell receptor beta chains from one sample sequenced in a study of blood T cell repertoires in COVID-19. This table comes from immunoSEQ multiplex PCR, and its TCRdb copy is limited to in-frame clones, with some not included. Here the sample spans around 50,000 clones, roughly 93% being singletons. Sequencing used peripheral blood. These receptors all stem from a man aged 60-69 years with COVID-19, enrolled during active disease.

V usage is TRBV30 and J usage is TRBJ1-5; 7 bases line up with TRBD1. After removal of 5 bases from V and 9 bases from J, the junction contained 7 bases not matched to a gene. The CDR3 totals 12 residues. The V gene's germline CDR1 is GTSNPN and CDR2 SVGIG (reference sequence). CDR3 residues: CAWDRASVPQHF. CDR3 sequence (DNA): TGTGCCTGGGACAGGGCCAGTGTGCCCCAGCATTTT. Full variable domain (rest looked up from reference TRBV30 and TRBJ1-5): SQTIHQWPATLVQPVGSPLSLECTVEGTSNPNLYWYRQAAGRGLQLLFYSVGIGQISSEVPQNLSASRPQDRQFILSSKKLLLSDSGFYLCAWDRASVPQHFGDGTRLSIL.

The chain combines TRBV7-9 with TRBJ1-1; 9 nucleotides match TRBD1. V lost 4 bases and J lost 1; bases outside the gene matches: 1. The V gene's germline CDR1 is SEHNR and CDR2 FQNEAQ (reference sequence). CDR3 length: 14 residues. DNA for the CDR3: TGTGCCAGCAGCTCACAGGGGGCGAACACTGAAGCTTTCTTT. It specifies CASSSQGANTEAFF.

CDR3 coding DNA: TGTGCCAGCAGCGATTCCGGGACAGGAGGCGTGAACATTCAGTACTTC. Translating gives CASSDSGTGGVNIQYF. The V gene is TRBV9, the J gene TRBJ2-4, with 8 bases aligning to TRBD1. Looked up from germline, CDR1 is SGDLS and CDR2 is YYNGEE. J gave up 7 bases and V 3 bases, and 12 bases lay outside the gene matches. The CDR3 loop spans 16 amino acids.

The rearrangement uses TRBV5-1 and TRBJ1-3; weak D call: TRBD1 (5 bases). With 4 bases removed from V and 4 bases from J, the gap between germline ends came to 12 bases. CDR3 length: 14 residues. Germline assignment: CDR1 SGHRS and CDR2 YFSETQ. CDR3 residues: CASSPGTSGNTIYF. The CDR3 nucleotides are TGCGCCAGCAGCCCAGGGACTTCCGGAAACACCATATATTTT.

The genes are TRBV19 and TRBJ2-7; 10 nucleotides align to TRBD2. Trimming removed 6 bases from V and 4 bases from J; junction bases left unmatched: 9. This CDR3 region has 15 residues. The V gene's germline CDR1 is LNHDA and CDR2 SQIVND (reference sequence). In nucleotides, the CDR3 is TGTGCCAGTAGGCCCCGGACTAGCGGAACATACGAGCAGTACTTC. Residues: CASRPRTSGTYEQYF.

The chain recombines TRBV11-2 with TRBJ2-3; 8 positions agree with TRBD2. The germline CDR1 and CDR2 sequences are SGHAT and FQNNGV. The CDR3 consists of 15 residues. After removal of 3 bases from V and 6 bases from J, the junction contained 8 bases not matched to a gene. CDR3 DNA sequence: TGTGCCAGCAGCTTTACTAGCGGAGGGCGGGATACGCAGTATTTT. It encodes CASSFTSGGRDTQYF. Combining the CDR3 with reference TRBV11-2 and TRBJ2-3 gives the whole variable domain EAGVAQSPRYKIIEKRQSVAFWCNPISGHATLYWYQQILGQGPKLLIQFQNNGVVDDSQLPKDRFSAERLKGVDSTLKIQPAKLEDSAVYLCASSFTSGGRDTQYFGPGTRLTVL.

The rearrangement joins TRBV28 to TRBJ1-2; 8 bases fit TRBD1. There are 14 residues in the CDR3. J lost 8 bases, V lost 5 bases, and 10 bases had no gene match. CDR1 is MDHEN, CDR2 SYDVKM, per germline. CDR3 residues: CASSGGQDLWGYTF. DNA for the CDR3: TGTGCCAGCAGTGGGGGACAGGATCTATGGGGCTACACCTTC.

This chain uses TRBV28 with TRBJ2-7, with TRBD2 matching 9 bases. CDR3 length: 14 residues. The V gene end was trimmed by 6 bases and the J gene end by 6 bases; junction bases not matched to a gene: 9. Germline CDR1 MDHEN, CDR2 SYDVKM. This CDR3 reads CASRVLAGPREQYF. CDR3 coding DNA: TGTGCCAGCAGGGTCCTAGCGGGACCCCGCGAGCAGTACTTC. Full variable domain (remainder filled in from reference TRBV28 and TRBJ2-7): DVKVTQSSRYLVKRTGEKVFLECVQDMDHENMFWYRQDPGLGLRLIYFSYDVKMKEKGDIPEGYSVSREKKERFSLILESASTNQTSMYLCASRVLAGPREQYFGPGTRLTVT.

This clone has just a few counts. The genes are TRBV28 and TRBJ1-2, with 7 bases aligning to TRBD1. Germline V lookup: CDR1 MDHEN, CDR2 SYDVKM. J was trimmed by 4 bases and V by 3 bases; bases with no gene match: 2. The CDR3 totals 13 residues. CDR3 DNA: TGTGCCAGCAGTTTTGCAGGGGGCTATGGCTACACCTTC. Translating gives CASSFAGGYGYTF.

The rearrangement joins TRBV4-1 to TRBJ2-5, with D tentatively TRBD2 (5 bases). Trimming removed 0 bases at V and 5 bases at J, with 16 bases between. Germline CDR1 MGHRA, CDR2 YSYEKL. This CDR3 has 16 amino acids. The CDR3 DNA reads TGCGCCAGCAGCCAAGATTGGGGTGGGGAGATGGAGACCCAGTACTTC. This gives the protein CASSQDWGGEMETQYF.

The V and J genes are TRBV30 and TRBJ1-4; weak D call: TRBD1 (5 bases). This CDR3 is built from 15 residues. The germline V gene encodes CDR1 GTSNPN and CDR2 SVGIG (reference sequence). Trimming took off 1 base at V and 8 bases at J, with 17 bases between the two ends. DNA of the CDR3: TGTGCCTGGAGTGCCCAACAGGTATCGGAAGAAAAACTGTTTTTT. Protein product: CAWSAQQVSEEKLFF.

The chain is built from TRBV10-2 and TRBJ2-3; 13 nucleotides align to TRBD2. The ends lost 6 bases at V and 0 bases at J; junction bases unmatched: 3. Per germline, CDR1 WSHSY and CDR2 SAAADI. CDR3 length: 16 amino acids. CDR3 bases: TGCGCCAGCAGGGAACTAGCGGGGGGGAGCACAGATACGCAGTATTTT. Encoded protein: CASRELAGGSTDTQYF.

The genes are TRBV28 and TRBJ1-3; D is undetermined. The CDR3 runs 12 residues. V was clipped by 6 bases and J by 8 bases, with 11 bases between them. The germline V gene encodes CDR1 MDHEN and CDR2 SYDVKM. CDR3 nucleotide sequence: TGTGCCAGCAGCCCGGGAGGGCACACCATATATTTT. It specifies CASSPGGHTIYF.

The chain recombines TRBV18 with TRBJ2-7, with 8 bases identical to TRBD2. The CDR3 contains 19 residues. V dropped 1 base and J dropped 7; count of bases not matched to a gene: 21. Looked up from germline, CDR1 is KGHSH and CDR2 is LQKENI. The CDR3 region is CASSPLSRLASKGVLEQYF. The CDR3 DNA follows: TGTGCCAGCTCACCACTTTCGAGACTAGCGTCGAAGGGGGTTTTGGAGCAGTACTTC.

The chain carries TRBV6-5 and TRBJ1-1, with TRBD1 identical over 7 bases. The CDR3 is 11 residues long. The germline V gene encodes CDR1 MNHEY and CDR2 SVGAGI. Germline trimming cut 6 bases from V and 12 bases from J; bases unmatched to any gene: 7. The CDR3 DNA reads TGTGCCAGCAGCGGGACAGCTGGGTCTTTCTTT. This translates into CASSGTAGSFF.

The chain couples TRBV25-1 to TRBJ1-5; possibly TRBD1 for D (6 bases). This CDR3 comprises 15 residues. The ends were cut back, 1 base at V and 4 bases at J, with 11 bases in the middle. Germline CDR1 is MGHDK and CDR2 is SYGVNS. CDR3 in amino acids: CASSESGGLNQPQHF. The CDR3, as DNA: TGTGCCAGCAGTGAATCGGGGGGGCTGAATCAGCCCCAGCATTTT.